This T cell receptor (beta chain) was documented in a study of cytomegalovirus exposure and HLA in healthy donors (dated by TCRdb to 2015 to 2018). About the full investigation: An earlier analysis of a few hundred of the donors reported approximately 260 Gb of sequence data and 95 million to 140 million unique TCR beta sequences obtained from around 180 million T cells. The study was designed to test whether signatures of past pathogen exposure could be identified by cataloging public T cell receptors. Typing coverage varied by locus: roughly 629-640 donors for A, B, C, DRB1 and DQB1; roughly 520 for DQA1; 600 to 610 for DPA1; roughly 470 for DPB1. Across around 400 genotyped donors of the cohort, an average of 235,054 unique TCR beta nucleotide sequences per donor were sequenced, and 15% to 20% of those sequences were non-productive. A separate validation cohort of 100 to 150 different subjects was used in addition to the approximately 640-subject first cohort. The study used immunosequencing to profile the T cell repertoires of approximately 630 subjects and linked those repertoires to cytomegalovirus serostatus. All discovery cohort repertoires had been generated on a single sequencing platform. Because of strong linkage in the cohort, four to six DR-DQ haplotypes were treated as single units for association and clustering. About 280 gigabases of sequencing data and around 90 million unique TCR sequences made up an early release that covered fewer than 650 HLA-typed donors. The later analysis used no new phenotypic data to find candidate immune exposures, relying instead on TCR beta sequences and their occurrence across donors. Of the roughly 400 genotyped donors, roughly 80% were placed in the genetic ancestry cluster associated with self-reported Caucasian donors. Donor age, sex, ethnicity and CMV serostatus were compiled together with the repertoire data. A later genetic analysis took genome-wide SNP genotypes for about three fifths of the roughly 700 donors and used that subset as a discovery cohort. Both class I and class II loci were covered by HLA typing, at four-digit resolution. An earlier analysis of around 540 of the donors applied high-throughput TCR beta sequencing to assess whether each TCR beta V gene segment acted as functional or pseudogenic. A later analysis re-examined previously published TCR beta repertoires from roughly 720 donors and added high-resolution HLA genotyping to investigate patterns of TCR occurrence. High-throughput TCR immunosequencing, statistical association of individual TCRs with disease status, and machine learning were combined to predict cytomegalovirus infection status. Results and caveats for the whole study, not just this receptor: V-gene and J-gene trimming of TCR beta chains was associated with a missense DCLRE1C variant in a later genetic analysis, and the association was replicated in an independent cohort. A later analysis associated roughly 17,000 TCR beta sequences with specific HLA alleles at a false discovery rate of 0.05. A group of highly shared sequence variants was considered likely to be a technical artifact of the sequencing pipeline. HLA typing was unavailable for some donors at each locus, so association tests used only the typed subset. Several of the top co-occurrence clusters appeared to be linked to parvovirus B19, influenza, CMV and Epstein-Barr virus, according to a later analysis. According to a later analysis, TCR association rates differed among HLA loci, with DRB1 alleles showing the most associated TCRs and HLA-C alleles showing the fewest. Sequencing depth was assumed to be roughly uniform across donors in the presence/absence analyses, though that assumption may not hold. Three of the identified cytomegalovirus-associated TCR beta chains were confirmed in vitro to be specific for cytomegalovirus antigens. The 87-base-pair reads could not distinguish some IMGT-functional V segments, including TRBV6-2 and TRBV6-3, so those segments were excluded. In a later genetic analysis, fewer N-insertions in productive TCRs were reported among donors in an Asian-associated ancestry cluster than the roughly 700-donor mean. Because counts were too low, 15 or so rarely observed V segments, including chromosome 9 orphons, were excluded from the earlier analysis of several hundred of the donors. A further reported finding was that TCR beta sequences accurately predicted the HLA-A and HLA-B alleles for most subjects in the first cohort. It was suggested by the authors that the approach could potentially be generalized to other disease states and immunological phenotypes. Linkage disequilibrium might explain the correlated functional status among segregating V segments, but an unknown experimental factor could not be ruled out. Assigning TCR associations to individual alleles was difficult when HLA alleles, especially DR and DQ, strongly co-occurred. A total of fewer than 200 TCR beta chains were listed by the study as associated with cytomegalovirus. In both the original and validation cohorts, the classifier was reported to diagnose cytomegalovirus status with high specificity and sensitivity. Immune exposure information for the cohort was limited to CMV serostatus. Across donors, most TCR sequences were observed very rarely, whereas some public TCRs were present in many individuals. Only TCR beta chains were sequenced in this cohort, and the absence of alpha or paired-chain data limited detectable features. Compared with equally common non-associated chains, HLA-associated TCR beta chains in a later analysis were more clonally expanded and had lower generation probabilities. In an earlier analysis of roughly 500 of the donors, most TCR beta V segments appeared in productive rearrangements about 87% or about 30% of the time, broadly matching IMGT annotations. Most CMV-associated TCR beta chains appeared to be HLA-restricted in a later analysis, and the HLA associations seemed to be driven largely by CMV exposure.

Notes on this clone: There is no known antigen for this receptor. Base-call qualities are not available, and no considerably larger clone is one nucleotide away.

The method behind the library was the immunoSEQ multiplex PCR assay. The multiplex PCR relied on a mix of 60 forward primers for TCR Vbeta segments and 13 reverse primers for TCR Jbeta segments. Amplification of the CDR3 region of rearranged TCR beta genes was performed with a multiplex PCR assay on genomic DNA. Amplified TCR beta libraries were sequenced as 87-base-pair reads on the Illumina HiSeq System. Processing in the source paper ran as follows. A later analysis tallied tens of millions of unique TCR beta chains across the 666 repertoires, and about 10 million of those chains were shared by two or more donors. Raw reads were error-corrected and collapsed into unique sequences by a nearest-neighbor algorithm in which closely related sequences were merged to remove PCR and sequencing errors. V, D and J gene segments were assigned by aligning CDR3 sequences to IMGT reference sequences. For a sequence to be retained, a match of at least six nucleotides was required to both a V gene segment and a J gene segment. A rearrangement was called productive if the CDR3 had no stop codons and remained in frame with V and J, and every other rearrangement was called non-productive. CDR3 was defined according to IMGT convention as the region running from the second conserved V-encoded cysteine to the conserved J-encoded phenylalanine. The earlier analysis of approximately 590 of the donors excluded any sequence lacking an unambiguous match to a single V gene segment. In an earlier analysis of several hundred of the donors, V segments were called functional above 56.7% productive rearrangements and were called segregating when the between-donor standard deviation exceeded 5%. A statistical classification framework was built for diagnosing cytomegalovirus status from the catalog of TCR beta chain sequences. In a later analysis, TCR nucleotide sequences were compared against IMGT/GENE-DB human TR gene sequences so that V and J genes could be assigned. A later analysis assigned CDR3 sequences and most-parsimonious VDJ recombination scenarios with the TCRdist pipeline. In a later analysis, each TCR beta chain was defined by its CDR3 amino acid sequence together with its V-gene family, and reads without a unique V-gene family were excluded. A later analysis removed roughly 590 highly shared, low-generation-probability nucleotide sequences to deal with suspected cross-contamination and a sequencing artifact. In a later analysis, a clonal expansion index was calculated for each public chain from normalized within-repertoire ranks of inferred template counts. Generation probabilities in a later analysis came from a VDJ recombination model fitted to out-of-frame rearrangements, and those results were checked against IGoR. In a later analysis, hypergeometric tests were used to score TCR-TCR, TCR-HLA and TCR-CMV co-occurrence, with a repertoire-size bias correction applied to TCR pairs. A later analysis estimated false discovery rates by permuting HLA or CMV assignments 20 times. In a later analysis, co-occurring TCRs were grouped using DBSCAN, and TCRdist sequence similarity was added for clustering within HLA-allele-positive subsets. For co-occurrence clustering, repertoires with fewer than 30,000 or more than 120,000 public chains were excluded, along with five repertoires with anomalous nucleotide sharing. TCRdb carries this immuneACCESS record with in-frame sequences only. Its versions omit some clonotypes, under half of them owing to an unresolved V gene in the studies checked, with the rest unexplained. V, J and clone size are taken as reported in that table, and D and trimming were inferred from the DNA itself. Across this sample there are over 150,000 clones, with around three quarters seen only once. The top ten clones comprise under 0.75% of the sample.

Trimming costs V 8 bases and J 0 bases, and their ends lie 20 bases apart. Reading the germline V gene gives CDR1 ENHRY and CDR2 SYGVKD. There are 18 amino acids in the CDR3, from cysteine to phenylalanine inclusive. CDR3 DNA is the only sequence kept; it has 54 bases, read in frame from the first base. The cohort comprised around 690 healthy bone marrow donors. At the time of sampling, every cohort member was nominally healthy, though immune exposures that went unrecorded were likely present. The donor was CMV seronegative and was included in the group of over 300 seronegative cohort members. A peripheral blood sample was provided by each donor, and peripheral blood mononuclear cells were used for TCR beta sequencing. Genomic DNA extraction from the blood cell samples was performed with the Qiagen DNeasy Blood Extraction Kit.

The V gene is TRBV10-3 and the J gene is TRBJ2-6, with a tentative D gene TRBD2 over 6 matching bases. The sequence derives from a boy aged 5-17 years in good health and CMV-seronegative. Sequencing was performed on PBMCs. In nucleotide form, the sequence is TGTGCCATCGGGGAGCCGAGACTAGTCAACTCTGGGGCCAACGTCCTGACTTTC. Protein translation: CAIGEPRLVNSGANVLTF.